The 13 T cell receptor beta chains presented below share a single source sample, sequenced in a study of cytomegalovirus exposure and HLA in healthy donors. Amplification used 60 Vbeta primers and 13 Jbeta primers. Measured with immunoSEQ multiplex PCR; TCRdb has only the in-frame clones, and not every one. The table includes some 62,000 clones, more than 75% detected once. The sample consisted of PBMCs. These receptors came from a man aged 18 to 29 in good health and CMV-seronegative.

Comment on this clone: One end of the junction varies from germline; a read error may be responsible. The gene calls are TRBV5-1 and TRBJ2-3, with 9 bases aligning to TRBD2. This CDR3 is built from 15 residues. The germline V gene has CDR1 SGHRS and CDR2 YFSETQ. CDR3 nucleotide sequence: TGCGCCAGCTGCTTGCAGCTAGCGGGGCCAGATACGCAGTATTTT. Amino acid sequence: CASCLQLAGPDTQYF.

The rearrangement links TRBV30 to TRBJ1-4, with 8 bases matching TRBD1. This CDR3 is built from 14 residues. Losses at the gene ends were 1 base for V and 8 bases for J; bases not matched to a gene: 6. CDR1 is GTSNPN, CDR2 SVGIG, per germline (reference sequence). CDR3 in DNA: TGTGCCTGGAGTGAGGGCAGGGGGCAGGAAAAACTGTTTTTT. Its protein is CAWSEGRGQEKLFF.

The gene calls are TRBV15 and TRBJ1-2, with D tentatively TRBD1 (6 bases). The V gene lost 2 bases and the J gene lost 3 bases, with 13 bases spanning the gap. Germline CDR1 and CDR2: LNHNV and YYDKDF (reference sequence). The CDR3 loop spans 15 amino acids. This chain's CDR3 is CATSRNDRRDYGYTF. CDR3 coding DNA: TGTGCCACCAGCAGAAACGACAGGCGAGACTATGGCTACACCTTC.

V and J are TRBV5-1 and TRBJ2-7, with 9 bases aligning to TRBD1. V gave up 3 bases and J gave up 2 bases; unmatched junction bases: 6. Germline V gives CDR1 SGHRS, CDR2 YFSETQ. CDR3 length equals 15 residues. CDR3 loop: CASSSRQGETYEQYF. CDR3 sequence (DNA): TGCGCCAGCAGCTCCCGACAGGGGGAAACCTACGAGCAGTACTTC.

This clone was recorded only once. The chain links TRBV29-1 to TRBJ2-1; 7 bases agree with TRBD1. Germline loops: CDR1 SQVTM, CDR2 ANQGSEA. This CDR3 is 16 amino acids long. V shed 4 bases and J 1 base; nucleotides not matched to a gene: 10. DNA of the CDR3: TGCAGCGTTGTAGGGACAGAGAGTGGGTCCTACAATGAGCAGTTCTTC. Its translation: CSVVGTESGSYNEQFF.

The DNA of the CDR3 is TGTGCCAGTAGACCGAGCACGAATTCACCCCTCCACTTT. It translates to CASRPSTNSPLHF. The rearrangement joins TRBV19 to TRBJ1-6; D is unresolved. The CDR3 spans 13 residues. Trimming removed 6 bases from V and 7 bases from J, with 10 bases in between. Germline loops: CDR1 LNHDA, CDR2 SQIVND (reference sequence).

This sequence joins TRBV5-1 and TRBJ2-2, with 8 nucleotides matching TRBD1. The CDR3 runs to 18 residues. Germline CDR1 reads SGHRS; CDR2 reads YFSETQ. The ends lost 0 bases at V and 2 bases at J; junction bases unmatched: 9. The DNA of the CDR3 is TGCGCCAGCAGCTTGGCCCTAGGACAGGGCCCTAACACCGGGGAGCTGTTTTTT. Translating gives CASSLALGQGPNTGELFF.

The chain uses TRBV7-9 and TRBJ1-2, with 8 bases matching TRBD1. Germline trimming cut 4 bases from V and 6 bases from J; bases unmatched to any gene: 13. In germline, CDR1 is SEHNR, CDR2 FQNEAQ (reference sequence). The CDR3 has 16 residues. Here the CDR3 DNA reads TGTGCCAGCAGCTCGGCGGAGGGACAGGCTTTGAATGGCTACACCTTC. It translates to CASSSAEGQALNGYTF. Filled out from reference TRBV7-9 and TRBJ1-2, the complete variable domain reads DTGVSQNPRHKITKRGQNVTFRCDPISEHNRLYWYRQTLGQGPEFLTYFQNEAQLEKSRLLSDRFSAERPKGSFSTLEIQRTEQGDSAMYLCASSSAEGQALNGYTFGSGTRLTVV.

The CDR3: CASSNGGILRSYNEQFF. The CDR3 nucleotides read TGTGCCAGCAGTAACGGGGGAATCCTTCGGTCCTACAATGAGCAGTTCTTC. This sequence joins TRBV2 and TRBJ2-1; TRBD2 might be the D (6 bases). Trimming removed 5 bases from V and 1 base from J, with 18 bases in between. The CDR3 is made up of 17 amino acids. Germline CDR1 SNHLY, CDR2 FYNNEI.

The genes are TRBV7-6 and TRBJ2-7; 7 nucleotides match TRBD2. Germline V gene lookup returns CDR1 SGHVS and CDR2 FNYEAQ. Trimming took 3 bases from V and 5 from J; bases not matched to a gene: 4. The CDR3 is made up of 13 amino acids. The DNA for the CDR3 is TGTGCCAGCAGCTTCTCGACTAGCAACGAGCAGTACTTC. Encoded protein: CASSFSTSNEQYF.

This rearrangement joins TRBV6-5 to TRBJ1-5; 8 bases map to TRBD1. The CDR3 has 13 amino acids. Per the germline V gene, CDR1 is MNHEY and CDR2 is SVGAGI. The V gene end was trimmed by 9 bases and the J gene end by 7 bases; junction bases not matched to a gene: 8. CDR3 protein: CASSAGGEQPQHF. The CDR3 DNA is TGTGCCAGTTCCGCAGGGGGCGAGCAGCCCCAGCATTTT.

The chain's CDR3 is CASSSSGGAMSYEQYF. The CDR3 nucleotides are TGTGCCAGCAGCTCCTCGGGGGGGGCGATGTCCTACGAGCAGTACTTC. J is TRBJ2-7 and V is TRBV7-9; TRBD2 matches at 8 bases. The CDR3 loop spans 16 amino acids. CDR1 and CDR2 (germline): SEHNR, FQNEAQ (reference sequence). V trimming: 4 bases; J trimming: 1 base; junction bases outside the gene matches: 9.

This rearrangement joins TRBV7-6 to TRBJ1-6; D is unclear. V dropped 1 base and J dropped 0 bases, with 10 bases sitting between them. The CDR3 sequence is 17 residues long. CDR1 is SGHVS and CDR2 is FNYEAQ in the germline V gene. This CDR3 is CASSLESTSSYNSPLHF. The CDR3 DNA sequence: TGTGCCAGCAGCTTAGAGAGCACGAGCTCCTATAATTCACCCCTCCACTTT.